The clone carrying this T cell receptor (beta chain) was observed many times. Its cognate antigen is unknown. The sample comes from a study of T cells in Graves' hyperthyroidism and ophthalmopathy. General study points: Blood shared most expanded thyroid clonotypes above 0.001.

Ophthalmopathy cases met thresholds of Clinical Activity Score at least 3, NOSPECS grade at least 4 and duration under 3 months. Diagnostic decisions used clinical symptoms, serum thyroxine and TRAb, thyroid ultrasound and orbital computed tomography. Between the trimmed V and J ends, which lost 0 bases and 1 base, there was a span of 10 bases. CDR3 length: 16 amino acids. The germline V gene encodes CDR1 MNHEY and CDR2 SVGAGI. Amplification of TCR beta CDR3 regions was performed using RNA transcripts as template. TCR CDR3 regions were first amplified by RT-PCR with HTBI primers. Using its own MiXCR run on the multiplex PCR reads, TCRdb lists one record per CDR3 protein. The sample holds a few hundred thousand distinct CDR3 sequences, less than 25% seen once.

The rearrangement joins TRBV6-5 to TRBJ2-1; D gene uncertain. What was sequenced was blood. The TCR was taken from a woman aged 70-85 years with Graves' ophthalmopathy. The CDR3 spells CASSYSRRLSYNEQFF. In nucleotides, the CDR3 is TGTGCCAGCAGTTACTCGAGGCGGTTGTCCTACAATGAGCAGTTCTTC.